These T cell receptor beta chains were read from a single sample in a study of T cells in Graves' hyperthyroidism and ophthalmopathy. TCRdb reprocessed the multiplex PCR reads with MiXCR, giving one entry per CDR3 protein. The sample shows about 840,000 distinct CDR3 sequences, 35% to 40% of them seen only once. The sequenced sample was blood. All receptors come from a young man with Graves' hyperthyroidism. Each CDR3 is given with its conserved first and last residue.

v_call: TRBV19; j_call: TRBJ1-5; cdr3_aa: CASSRDGRGNQPQHF
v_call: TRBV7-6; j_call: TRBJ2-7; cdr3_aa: CASSRLAGGPYEQYF
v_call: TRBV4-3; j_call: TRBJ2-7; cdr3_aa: CASSHDHVSEQYF
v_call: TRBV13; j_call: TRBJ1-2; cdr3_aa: CASRLPGAGHGYTF
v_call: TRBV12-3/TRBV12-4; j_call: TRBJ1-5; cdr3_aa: CASSWGGGQPQHF
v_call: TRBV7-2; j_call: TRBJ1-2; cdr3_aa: CASSLSLAGGTYGYTF
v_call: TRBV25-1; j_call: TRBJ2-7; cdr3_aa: CASSTTSGRPYEQYF
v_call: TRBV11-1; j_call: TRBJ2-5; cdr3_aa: CASRSIAGDTPTEATQYF
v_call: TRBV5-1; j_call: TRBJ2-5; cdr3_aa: CASSPRHLEETQYF
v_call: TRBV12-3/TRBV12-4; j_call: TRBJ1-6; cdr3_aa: CASKRAYRPNSPLHF
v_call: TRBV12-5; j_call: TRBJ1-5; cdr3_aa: CASAPSGGNQPQHF
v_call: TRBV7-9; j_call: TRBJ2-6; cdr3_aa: CASSLRQGTGSGANVLTF
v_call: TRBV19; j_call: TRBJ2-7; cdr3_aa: CASSPLTGRYEQYF
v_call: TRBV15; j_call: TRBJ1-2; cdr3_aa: CATSRDRFNYGYTF
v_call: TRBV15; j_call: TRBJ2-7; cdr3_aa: CASRGASRPYEQYF
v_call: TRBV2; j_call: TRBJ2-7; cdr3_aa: CASSYGRAGLSYEQYF
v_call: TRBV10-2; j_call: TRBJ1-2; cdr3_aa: CASSESRADWNYGYTF
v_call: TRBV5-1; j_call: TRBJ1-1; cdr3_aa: CASRNQGAMNTEAFF
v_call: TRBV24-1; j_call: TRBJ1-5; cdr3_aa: CATPTHQPQHF
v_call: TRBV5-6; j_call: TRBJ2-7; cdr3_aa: CASSGGLAGEQYF
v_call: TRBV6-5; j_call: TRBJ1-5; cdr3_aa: CASSQGATDQPQHF
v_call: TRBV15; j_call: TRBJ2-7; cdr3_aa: CATSRDRDRVYEQYF
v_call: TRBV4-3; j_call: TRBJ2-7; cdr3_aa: CASSQELAGDYEQYF
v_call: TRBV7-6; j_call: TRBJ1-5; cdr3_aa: CASSNPTSEGQPQHF
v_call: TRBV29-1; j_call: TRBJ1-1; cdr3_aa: CSVASSGTEAFF
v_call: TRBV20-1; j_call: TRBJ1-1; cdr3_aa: CSAGGQVDTEAFF
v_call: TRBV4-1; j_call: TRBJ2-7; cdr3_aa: CASSQMTGGQGEQYF
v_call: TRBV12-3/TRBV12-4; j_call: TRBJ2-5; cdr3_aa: CASTTGQGAETQYF
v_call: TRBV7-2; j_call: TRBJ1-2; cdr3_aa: CASSWGNAGGYTF